These 20 T cell receptor beta chains were sequenced from one sample in a study of T-cell memory formation after mild COVID-19. TCRdb ran MiXCR on the 5' RACE reads and lists one entry per CDR3 protein. The sample records roughly 500,000 distinct CDR3 sequences, about a fifth being singletons. The sample taken for sequencing was PBMCs or a T cell subset sorted from them (not recorded which). These TCRs come from an adult woman who had mild COVID-19 (a few samples of this study predate the infection). Cell type and time point are not known.

The CDR3, as DNA: TGCGCCAGCAGCCAGAGGACCGATGTCAATCAGCCCCAGCATTTT. Its protein product is CASSQRTDVNQPQHF. V gene TRBV4-1 combines with J gene TRBJ1-5; D is uncertain. In germline, CDR1 is MGHRA, CDR2 YSYEKL. The V end lost 3 bases, the J end lost 3 bases, and 12 bases lay between the germline ends. There are 15 residues in the CDR3.

The table lists this clonotype with many counts. The gene calls are TRBV12-3 or TRBV12-4 and TRBJ2-7, with unresolved D. The CDR3 covers 12 residues. Trimming took off 2 bases at V and 3 bases at J, with 5 bases between the two ends. CDR3 region: CASSLTRYEQYF. The CDR3 DNA reads as TGTGCCAGCAGTTTAACTCGCTACGAGCAGTACTTC.

This clonotype was observed a handful of times. This rearrangement joins TRBV9 to TRBJ1-3; TRBD1 matches 10 bases. CDR3 length equals 18 residues. Germline trimming cut 4 bases from V and 2 bases from J; bases unmatched to any gene: 12. In germline, CDR1 is SGDLS, CDR2 YYNGEE. Here the CDR3 DNA reads TGTGCCAGCAGCCCGCCGGGACAGGGGAATAGAGCTGGAAACACCATATATTTT. Protein sequence: CASSPPGQGNRAGNTIYF.

The rearrangement uses TRBV6-1 and TRBJ1-2; 9 nucleotides line up with TRBD1. The germline V gene has CDR1 MNHNS and CDR2 SASEGT. This CDR3 comprises 15 residues. Trimming cost V 3 bases and J 3 bases; bases outside gene matches: 5. For the CDR3, the DNA is TGTGCCAGCAGTGATTACAGGGGGCTCGACTATGGCTACACCTTC. Amino acids: CASSDYRGLDYGYTF.

This clonotype appeared a few times. J is TRBJ2-7 and V is TRBV20-1; 7 nucleotides line up with TRBD1. Germline CDR1 is DFQATT and CDR2 is SNEGSKA (reference sequence). The CDR3 runs to 14 residues. Losses at the gene ends were 0 bases for V and 1 base for J; bases not matched to a gene: 3. CDR3 in amino acids: CSARDRTGSYEQYF. For the CDR3, the DNA is TGCAGTGCTAGAGATAGGACAGGTTCCTACGAGCAGTACTTC.

The rearrangement joins TRBV18 to TRBJ2-5; possibly TRBD1 for D (7 bases). V was clipped by 4 bases and J by 5 bases, with 20 bases between them. This CDR3 has 16 amino acids. Germline V gene lookup returns CDR1 KGHSH and CDR2 LQKENI. The CDR3 region is CASSRGQHTSMETQYF. In DNA, the CDR3 is TGTGCCAGCTCACGGGGACAGCACACTAGCATGGAGACCCAGTACTTC. Drawing the rest from reference TRBV18 and TRBJ2-5, the complete variable domain is NAGVMQNPRHLVRRRGQEARLRCSPMKGHSHVYWYRQLPEEGLKFMVYLQKENIIDESGMPKERFSAEFPKEGPSILRIQQVVRGDSAAYFCASSRGQHTSMETQYFGPGTRLLVL.

In regard to this clonotype: Given the absence of the conserved phenylalanine or tryptophan at the CDR3 end, a read error is likely. The chain links TRBV5-1 to TRBJ2-6, with 10 positions matching TRBD1. The CDR3 runs to 19 residues. V dropped 0 bases and J dropped 0; count of bases not matched to a gene: 6. CDR1 is SGHRS, CDR2 YFSETQ, per germline. DNA for the CDR3: TGCGCCAGCAGCTTGGGGACAGGGGGATCCCTCTCTGGGGCCAACGTCCTGACTGTC. This gives the protein CASSLGTGGSLSGANVLTV.

In this sample, this clonotype turned up many times. J is TRBJ2-2 and V is TRBV5-1; D is undetermined. The CDR3 consists of 12 residues. Germline CDR1 reads SGHRS; CDR2 reads YFSETQ. Trimming removed 1 base at V and 7 bases at J, with 5 bases between. The CDR3 is CASSLRIGELFF. Here the CDR3 DNA reads TGCGCCAGCAGCTTGCGGATCGGGGAGCTGTTTTTT. The full variable domain, completed using reference TRBV5-1 and TRBJ2-2, is KAGVTQTPRYLIKTRGQQVTLSCSPISGHRSVSWYQQTPGQGLQFLFEYFSETQRNKGNFPGRFSGRQFSNSRSEMNVSTLELGDSALYLCASSLRIGELFFGEGSRLTVL.

This clonotype was counted a few times. The chain links TRBV5-1 to TRBJ2-1, with 11 bases lining up with TRBD2. The germline V gene encodes CDR1 SGHRS and CDR2 YFSETQ. With 0 bases clipped from V and 4 bases from J, the junction kept 6 bases outside the gene matches. The CDR3 spans 17 residues. The CDR3 here is CASSLVSTSGGYNEQFF. Written as DNA, the CDR3 is TGCGCCAGCAGCTTGGTGTCCACTAGCGGGGGTTACAATGAGCAGTTCTTC.

The V gene is TRBV20-1, the J gene TRBJ1-1; no clear D gene. Trimming left V 6 bases short and J 0 bases short, with 14 bases between. This CDR3 is built from 14 residues. Germline values: CDR1 DFQATT, CDR2 SNEGSKA (reference sequence). The CDR3: CSAIEGRMNTEAFF. As DNA, the CDR3 is TGCAGTGCAATCGAAGGACGGATGAACACTGAAGCTTTCTTT.

This clonotype was seen a few times. The chain has TRBV6-1 and TRBJ2-5; the D gene could be TRBD1 or TRBD2 (6 bases each). CDR1 and CDR2 from the germline V gene are MNHNS and SASEGT. The CDR3 totals 13 residues. V shed 6 bases and J shed 4 bases, with 12 bases lying between them. CDR3 bases: TGTGCCAGCAGGTCCGGGGGCCTAGAGACCCAGTACTTC. Translation: CASRSGGLETQYF.

This clonotype came up a few times. The V and J genes are TRBV6-5 and TRBJ2-5, with TRBD1 identical over 7 bases. This CDR3 region has 17 residues. V lost 0 bases, J lost 1 base, and 8 bases stayed unmatched. CDR1 is MNHEY, CDR2 SVGAGI, per germline. The chain's CDR3 is CASSYSPGRGFQETQYF. The CDR3 region has the DNA TGTGCCAGCAGTTACTCCCCGGGCAGGGGGTTCCAAGAGACCCAGTACTTC.

This sequence joins TRBV4-1 and TRBJ2-1; TRBD2 matches 14 bases. The V gene's germline CDR1 is MGHRA and CDR2 YSYEKL. V gave up 3 bases and J gave up 9 bases; unmatched junction bases: 7. This CDR3 has 16 amino acids. CDR3 nucleotide sequence: TGCGCCAGCAGCCATACCGGGACTAGCGGGAGTGGTGAGCAGTTCTTC. This sequence encodes CASSHTGTSGSGEQFF.

The table lists this clonotype with a few counts. The chain employs TRBV5-1 and TRBJ2-7; TRBD1 aligns across 9 bases. This CDR3 contains 15 residues. V lost 4 bases and J lost 5; bases outside the gene matches: 10. The germline V gene has CDR1 SGHRS and CDR2 YFSETQ. This CDR3 reads CASSQGTGIYDEQYF. For the CDR3, the DNA is TGCGCCAGCAGCCAAGGGACAGGGATTTATGACGAGCAGTACTTC.

CDR3 sequence (DNA): TGCGACACCCATCCCGGGACAGCGAACACCGGGGAGCTGTTTTTT. Protein product: CDTHPGTANTGELFF. The V call is TRBV5-1, the J call TRBJ2-2, with 7 bases fitting TRBD1. CDR3 length: 15 amino acids. The germline CDR1 and CDR2 sequences are SGHRS and YFSETQ.

Only a few counts were recorded for this clonotype. This chain's CDR3 is CASSEQGAADQPQHF. The CDR3 DNA is TGTGCCAGCAGCGAACAGGGGGCCGCAGATCAGCCCCAGCATTTT. This chain joins TRBV12-3 or TRBV12-4 and TRBJ1-5, with 9 bases matching TRBD1. The trim removed 6 bases at V and 5 bases at J, leaving 8 bases unmatched. The CDR3 runs 15 residues.

The rearrangement links TRBV9 to TRBJ2-1; the D gene is possibly TRBD1 (5 bases). V was trimmed by 0 bases and J by 12 bases, leaving 19 bases between them. Germline lookup yields CDR1 SGDLS and CDR2 YYNGEE. The CDR3 covers 15 residues. This chain's CDR3 is CASSVDHYVGRWQFF. In nucleotides, the CDR3 is TGTGCCAGCAGCGTAGATCATTACGTGGGGCGGTGGCAGTTCTTC.

There are a few counts of this clonotype. The rearrangement joins TRBV12-3 or TRBV12-4 to TRBJ1-5, with D possibly being TRBD1 (5 bases). V lost 4 bases, J lost 7 bases, and 8 bases lay in between. The CDR3 totals 12 residues. CDR3 loop: CASSSGTQPQHF. The CDR3, as DNA: TGTGCCAGCAGTTCAGGGACCCAGCCCCAGCATTTT.

CDR3 DNA sequence: TGTGCCAGCAGCTGGGACAGGATCCTCCCCTGGGACTACACCTTC. Amino acids: CASSWDRILPWDYTF. The gene calls are TRBV7-8 and TRBJ1-2, with 8 bases aligning to TRBD1. Looked up from germline, CDR1 is SGHVS and CDR2 is FQNEAQ. The CDR3 is 15 residues long. The trim removed 4 bases at V and 10 bases at J, leaving 14 bases unmatched.

The chain recombines TRBV20-1 with TRBJ2-5; no firm D call. V lost 2 bases, J lost 5 bases, and 6 bases lay in between. Germline V gene data show CDR1 as DFQATT and CDR2 as SNEGSKA (reference sequence). The CDR3 is made up of 11 amino acids. CDR3 in amino acids: CSARSQETQYF. The CDR3 region has the DNA TGCAGTGCTAGATCGCAGGAGACCCAGTACTTC.